These 4 T cell receptor beta chains were all obtained from the same sample, sequenced in a study of CD8+ T cells in alopecia areata. cDNA reverse transcribed from extracted RNA served as the sequencing template. Here immunoSEQ multiplex PCR was the method, and the copy in TCRdb shows in-frame clones only, minus some. The table records 150,000 to 200,000 clones, just over 65% of them present only once. Treatment specified: oral pan-JAK inhibitor, 5-10 mg twice daily. The sequences come from CD4+ T cells sorted from blood, collected at week 4, from a patient treated with tofacitinib. All receptors come from a human donor with alopecia areata.

The chain has TRBV5-4 and TRBJ2-3; D is undetermined. The CDR3 loop spans 13 amino acids. V was cut by 3 bases and J by 0 bases, with 5 bases left in between. Germline loops: CDR1 SGHNT, CDR2 YYREEE (reference sequence). In DNA form, the CDR3 reads TGTGCCAGCAGCTCCACTAGCACAGATACGCAGTATTTT. This sequence encodes CASSSTSTDTQYF.

The V call is TRBV10-3, the J call TRBJ1-2; TRBD1 matches at 7 bases. The CDR3 length is 15 residues. Per germline, CDR1 ENHRY and CDR2 SYGVKD. Trimming cost V 2 bases and J 2 bases; bases outside gene matches: 5. The CDR3 protein is CAISEPLGQNYGYTF. The CDR3 coding sequence is TGTGCCATCAGTGAGCCGTTGGGACAGAACTATGGCTACACCTTC.

The chain combines TRBV6-6 with TRBJ1-6, with D possibly TRBD1 on 6 matching bases. V was pared by 0 bases and J by 10 bases, with 10 bases between. CDR3 size: 14 residues. Germline CDR1 is MNHNY and CDR2 is SVGAGI (reference sequence). This chain's CDR3 is CASSYSRGNSPLHF. For the CDR3, the DNA is TGTGCCAGCAGTTACTCGAGGGGGAACTCACCCCTCCACTTT.

The gene calls are TRBV5-1 and TRBJ2-2, with D perhaps being TRBD1 or TRBD2 (5 bases each). Germline values: CDR1 SGHRS, CDR2 YFSETQ. Trimming left V 3 bases short and J 4 bases short, with 7 bases between. CDR3 length: 13 residues. The CDR3 sequence: CASSWGTTGELFF. The CDR3 bases are TGCGCCAGCAGCTGGGGGACCACCGGGGAGCTGTTTTTT.